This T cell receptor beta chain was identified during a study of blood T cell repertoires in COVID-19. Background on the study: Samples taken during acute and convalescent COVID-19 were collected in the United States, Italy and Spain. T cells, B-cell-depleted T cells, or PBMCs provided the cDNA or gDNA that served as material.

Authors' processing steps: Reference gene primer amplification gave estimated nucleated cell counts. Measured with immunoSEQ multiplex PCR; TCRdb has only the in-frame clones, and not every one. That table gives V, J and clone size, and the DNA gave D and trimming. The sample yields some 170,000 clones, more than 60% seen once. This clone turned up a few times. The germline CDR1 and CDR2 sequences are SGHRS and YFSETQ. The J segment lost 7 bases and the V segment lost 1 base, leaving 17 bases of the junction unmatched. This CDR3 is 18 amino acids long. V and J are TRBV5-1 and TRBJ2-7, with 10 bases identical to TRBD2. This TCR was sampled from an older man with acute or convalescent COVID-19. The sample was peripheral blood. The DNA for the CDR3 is TGCGCCAGCAGCTTGAATCCTAGCGGGGGCCCCGAGAGGAGGGAGCAGTACTTC. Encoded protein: CASSLNPSGGPERREQYF.